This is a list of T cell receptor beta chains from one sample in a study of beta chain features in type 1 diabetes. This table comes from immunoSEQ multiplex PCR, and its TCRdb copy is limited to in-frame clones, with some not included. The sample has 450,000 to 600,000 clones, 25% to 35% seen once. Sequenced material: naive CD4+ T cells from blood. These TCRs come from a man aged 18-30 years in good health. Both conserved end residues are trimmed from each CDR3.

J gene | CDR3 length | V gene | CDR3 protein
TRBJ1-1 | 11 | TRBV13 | ASSLDRRTEAF
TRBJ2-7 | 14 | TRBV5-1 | ASSVAGTSGTYEQY
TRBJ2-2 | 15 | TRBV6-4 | ASSDFLQGANTGELF
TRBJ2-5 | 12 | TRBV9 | ASSGTGGWETQY
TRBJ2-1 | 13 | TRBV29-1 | SVDRGKGSYNEQF
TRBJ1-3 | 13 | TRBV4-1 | ASSQLTGTGNTIY
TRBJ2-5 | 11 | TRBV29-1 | SVGTGPAETQY
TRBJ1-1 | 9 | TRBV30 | AWSDYTEAF
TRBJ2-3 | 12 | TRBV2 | ASSVELVSDTQY
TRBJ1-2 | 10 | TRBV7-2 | ASSVEREGYT
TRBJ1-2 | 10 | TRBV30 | AWSVGPLGYT
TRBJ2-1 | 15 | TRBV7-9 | ASSLAFAGYSYNEQF
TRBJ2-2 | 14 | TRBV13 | ASSPSGGRNTGELF
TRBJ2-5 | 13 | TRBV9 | ASTPFGGVQETQY
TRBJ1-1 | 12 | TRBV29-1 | SVKTTPGKIEAF
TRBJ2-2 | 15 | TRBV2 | ASSLRQGRLATGELF
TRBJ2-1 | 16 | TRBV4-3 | ASSQDRPSGNSYNEQF
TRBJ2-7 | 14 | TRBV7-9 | ASSLALASDLDEQY
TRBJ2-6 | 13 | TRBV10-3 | AIRYTASGANVLT
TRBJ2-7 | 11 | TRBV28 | ASSKPQGYEQY
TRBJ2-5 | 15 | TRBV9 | ASSPRGLAGGRETQY
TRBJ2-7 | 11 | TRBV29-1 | SVEDLSGDEQY
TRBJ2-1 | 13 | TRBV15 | ATSSDRGPYNEQF
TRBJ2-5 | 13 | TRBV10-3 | AISPDRARQETQY
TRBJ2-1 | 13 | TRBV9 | ASSLRLGKDNEQF
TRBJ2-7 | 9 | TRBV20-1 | SALTRYEQY
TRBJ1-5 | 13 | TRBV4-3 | ASSQDGTFNQPQH
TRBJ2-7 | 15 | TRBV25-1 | ASSEFAKAGGIYEQY
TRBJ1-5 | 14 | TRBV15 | ATSRGQGFRNQPQH
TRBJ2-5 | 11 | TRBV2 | ASSVEVVETQY
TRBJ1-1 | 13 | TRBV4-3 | ASSPGQGLNTEAF
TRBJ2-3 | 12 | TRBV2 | ASQTGMRTDTQY
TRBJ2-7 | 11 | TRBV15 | ATSQREAYEQY
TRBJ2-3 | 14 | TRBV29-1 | SVDVRLDVLPDTQY
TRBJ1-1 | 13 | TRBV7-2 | ASSASVWGTTEAF
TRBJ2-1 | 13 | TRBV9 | ASSPLMEGFYEQF
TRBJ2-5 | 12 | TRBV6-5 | ASSLSSGRETQY
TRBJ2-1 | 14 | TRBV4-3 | ASSQQGRTSGNEQF
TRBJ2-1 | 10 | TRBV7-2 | ASSLSGAWQF
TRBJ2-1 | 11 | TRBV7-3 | ASSLYRGNEQF
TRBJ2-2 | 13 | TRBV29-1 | SVGIVRENTGELF
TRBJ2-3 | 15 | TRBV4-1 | ASSQELAGGPQDTQY
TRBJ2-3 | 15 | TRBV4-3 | ASSQERTASGTDTQY
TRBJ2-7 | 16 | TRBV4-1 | ASSHASGSGRALYEQY
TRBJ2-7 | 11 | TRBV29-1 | SVWDTLTYEQY
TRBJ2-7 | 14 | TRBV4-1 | ASSGTQGPPSYEQY
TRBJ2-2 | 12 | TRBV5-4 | ASSLPDRTGELF
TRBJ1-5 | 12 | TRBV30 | AWSWQGINQPQH
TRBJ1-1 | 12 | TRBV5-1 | ASSPGQMNTEAF
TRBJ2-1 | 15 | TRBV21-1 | ASSNLSAASSYNEQF
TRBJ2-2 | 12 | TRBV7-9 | ASSRDLNTGELF
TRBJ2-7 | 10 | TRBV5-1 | ASSDRFYEQY
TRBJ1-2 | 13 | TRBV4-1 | ASSQARDRSYGYT
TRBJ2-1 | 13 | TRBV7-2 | ASSLEGPIAHEQF
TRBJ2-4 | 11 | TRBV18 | ASSGTGTNIQY